This T cell receptor (beta chain) emerged from a study of OX40 agonist ivuxolimab in advanced cancers. The study, taken as a whole, reports: Among the lowest peripheral clonal expansion occurred in 0.1-3.0 mg/kg partial responders. CD4+ and CD8+ blood T cells expanded clonally by week 6 at 0.1 to 3.0 mg/kg. Expanded clones belonging to CD8+ T cells outnumbered, on average, those of CD4+.

This CDR3 contains 11 residues. The V gene lost 6 bases and the J gene lost 2 bases, with 7 bases spanning the gap. Germline V gene data show CDR1 as SQVTM and CDR2 as ANQGSEA. Generated by immunoSEQ multiplex PCR, the TCRdb table keeps only in-frame clones and is missing some. The data contain about 110,000 clones, less than 95% of them singletons. Comments on this clone: The antigen is unknown.

This TCR came from an adult with an advanced solid tumor such as melanoma, head and neck, liver or kidney cancer. The chain employs TRBV29-1 and TRBJ1-2; TRBD1 is a possible D gene (6 bases). This specimen was CD4+ or CD8+ T cells sorted from blood, taken in a trial of the OX40 agonist ivuxolimab. This CDR3 is CSVDRNYGYTF. The CDR3 nucleotides are TGCAGCGTGGACAGAAACTATGGCTACACCTTC.